The 13 T cell receptor beta chains presented below share a single source sample, sequenced in a study of blood T cell repertoires in COVID-19. Sequencing used immunoSEQ multiplex PCR; TCRdb keeps in-frame clones, though not all of them. Among about 240,000 clones listed, about four fifths were seen once. The sequenced sample consisted of peripheral blood. The receptors stem from a man aged 25-45 years who had recovered from COVID-19.

The V gene is TRBV7-6, the J gene TRBJ2-3; tentatively, D is TRBD2 (7 bases). CDR3 length: 18 residues. Germline-derived CDR1 and CDR2 are SGHVS and FNYEAQ. V lost 1 base, J lost 0 bases, and 17 bases lay in between. The CDR3 protein is CASSLDSGGPSSTDTQYF. The CDR3 DNA is TGTGCCAGCAGCTTAGACTCGGGGGGCCCATCTAGCACAGATACGCAGTATTTT.

The rearrangement uses TRBV5-4 and TRBJ1-1; 10 bases match TRBD1. Germline V gene sequence: CDR1 SGHNT, CDR2 YYREEE (reference sequence). The CDR3 is made up of 16 amino acids. V was pared by 3 bases and J by 4 bases, with 9 bases of the junction left unmatched. As DNA, the CDR3 is TGTGCCAGCAGCTGGGACAGGGGTACTGAGGGCACTGAAGCTTTCTTT. The encoded protein is CASSWDRGTEGTEAFF. Variable domain in full (rest from reference TRBV5-4 and TRBJ1-1): ETGVTQSPTHLIKTRGQQVTLRCSSQSGHNTVSWYQQALGQGPQFIFQYYREEENGRGNFPPRFSGLQFPNYSSELNVNALELDDSALYLCASSWDRGTEGTEAFFGQGTRLTVV.

The chain recombines TRBV28 with TRBJ2-5; 9 bases agree with TRBD1. The CDR3 extends over 17 amino acids. Germline V gene sequence: CDR1 MDHEN, CDR2 SYDVKM. Losses at the gene ends were 5 bases for V and 1 base for J; bases not matched to a gene: 11. This CDR3 reads CASSLSTLTGGQETQYF. The CDR3 DNA is TGTGCCAGCAGTCTTTCGACCCTGACAGGGGGCCAAGAGACCCAGTACTTC.

V is TRBV18 and J is TRBJ2-5, with TRBD1 as a possible D gene (5 bases). The V and J ends lost 4 bases and 3 bases respectively, with 12 bases between them. The germline CDR1 and CDR2 sequences are KGHSH and LQKENI. The CDR3 length is 14 residues. DNA of the CDR3: TGTGCCAGCTCACTAGGACAAGTCGAAGAGACCCAGTACTTC. Protein: CASSLGQVEETQYF.

Here the CDR3 DNA reads TGTGCCAGCAGTGAGGAGTCGGGGGGTGGGTTCTTC. Protein: CASSEESGGGFF. This chain joins TRBV2 and TRBJ2-1, with 7 bases fitting TRBD2. V shed 3 bases and J 15 bases; nucleotides not matched to a gene: 8. The germline gives CDR1 SNHLY, CDR2 FYNNEI. This CDR3 region has 12 residues.

The chain joins TRBV2 to TRBJ1-3; TRBD1 aligns across 7 bases. CDR1 is SNHLY, CDR2 FYNNEI, per germline. The CDR3 extends over 14 amino acids. The trim removed 5 bases at V and 1 base at J, leaving 2 bases unmatched. The CDR3 DNA follows: TGTGCCAGCAGTACGACAGGGTCTGGAAACACCATATATTTT. It yields the protein CASSTTGSGNTIYF.

The table lists this clone with a count of one. V is TRBV2 and J is TRBJ2-7, with 7 nucleotides matching TRBD2. CDR3 size: 14 residues. CDR1 and CDR2 (germline): SNHLY, FYNNEI. V shed 2 bases and J 2 bases; nucleotides not matched to a gene: 3. The CDR3 is CASSEFSGPYEQYF. The CDR3 bases are TGTGCCAGCAGTGAATTTAGCGGGCCCTACGAGCAGTACTTC.

This clone was seen once. V and J are TRBV28 and TRBJ2-4; 10 positions match TRBD1. The CDR3 has 14 amino acids. V was pared by 7 bases and J by 7 bases, with 7 bases of the junction left unmatched. The V gene's germline CDR1 is MDHEN and CDR2 SYDVKM. DNA of the CDR3: TGTGCCAGCATGTCCGGGACAGGGGTTAACATTCAGTACTTC. Translated, it gives CASMSGTGVNIQYF.

This clone was picked up a small number of times. This chain uses TRBV13 with TRBJ2-7; TRBD1 agrees at 8 bases. J was trimmed by 4 bases and V by 5 bases; bases with no gene match: 10. Germline CDR1 PRHDT, CDR2 FYEKMQ (reference sequence). The CDR3 spans 15 residues. CDR3 coding DNA: TGTGCCAGCAGCGTCGACAGGGGACTCGGGTACGAGCAGTACTTC. It is translated as CASSVDRGLGYEQYF.

This clone was observed a handful of times. The J gene is TRBJ1-3, the V gene TRBV4-1; D might be TRBD1 (5 bases). Germline V gives CDR1 MGHRA, CDR2 YSYEKL. This CDR3 spans 14 amino acids. Trimming removed 5 bases at V and 2 bases at J, with 10 bases between. CDR3 DNA sequence: TGCGCCAGCAGCGTCAGGGTGGCTGGAAACACCATATATTTT. Amino acid sequence: CASSVRVAGNTIYF.

The chain joins TRBV6-5 to TRBJ2-3; TRBD2 matches 7 bases. Trimming removed 4 bases from V and 5 bases from J; junction bases left unmatched: 6. Germline V gene data show CDR1 as MNHEY and CDR2 as SVGAGI. This CDR3 is built from 14 residues. The CDR3 nucleotides are TGTGCCAGCAGTTCCCCTACGGGGGGAGATACGCAGTATTTT. Translating gives CASSSPTGGDTQYF.

Here the CDR3 reads CASSEAQGYGYTF. CDR3 DNA: TGTGCCAGCAGTGAGGCACAGGGGTATGGCTACACCTTC. V usage is TRBV2 and J usage is TRBJ1-2, with 7 bases fitting TRBD1. The trim removed 3 bases at V and 5 bases at J, leaving 3 bases unmatched. Germline assignment: CDR1 SNHLY and CDR2 FYNNEI. The CDR3 is made up of 13 amino acids.

The count of this clone is one. The gene calls are TRBV15 and TRBJ2-7, with D hard to call. The CDR3 runs to 15 residues. CDR1 LNHNV and CDR2 YYDKDF come from the germline V gene (reference sequence). V lost 1 base to trimming and J lost 6 bases, with 16 bases between them. CDR3 nucleotides: TGTGCCACCAGCAGAGTGGGCAGCTCCCTTTCCGAGCAGTACTTC. Amino acids: CATSRVGSSLSEQYF.